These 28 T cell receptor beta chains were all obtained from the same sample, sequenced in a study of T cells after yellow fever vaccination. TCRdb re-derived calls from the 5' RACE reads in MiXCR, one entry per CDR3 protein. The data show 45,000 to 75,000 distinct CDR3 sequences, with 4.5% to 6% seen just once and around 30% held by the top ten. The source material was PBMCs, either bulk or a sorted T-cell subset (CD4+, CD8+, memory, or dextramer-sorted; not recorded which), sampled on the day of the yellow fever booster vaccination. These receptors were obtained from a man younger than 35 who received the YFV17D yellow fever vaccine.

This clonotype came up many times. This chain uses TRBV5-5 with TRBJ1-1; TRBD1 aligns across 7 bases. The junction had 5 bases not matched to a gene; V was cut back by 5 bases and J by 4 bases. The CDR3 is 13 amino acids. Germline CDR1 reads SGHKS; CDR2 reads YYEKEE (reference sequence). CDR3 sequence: CASRATGATEAFF. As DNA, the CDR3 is TGTGCCAGCAGGGCTACAGGGGCCACTGAAGCTTTCTTT.

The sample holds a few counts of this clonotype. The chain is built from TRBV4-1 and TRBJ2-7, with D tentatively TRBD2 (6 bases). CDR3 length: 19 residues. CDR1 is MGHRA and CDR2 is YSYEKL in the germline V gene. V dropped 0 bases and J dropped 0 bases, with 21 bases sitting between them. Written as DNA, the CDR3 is TGCGCCAGCAGCCAAGAGCCCGTTGGGCTGATCGGGAGCTCCTACGAGCAGTACGTC. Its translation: CASSQEPVGLIGSSYEQYV.

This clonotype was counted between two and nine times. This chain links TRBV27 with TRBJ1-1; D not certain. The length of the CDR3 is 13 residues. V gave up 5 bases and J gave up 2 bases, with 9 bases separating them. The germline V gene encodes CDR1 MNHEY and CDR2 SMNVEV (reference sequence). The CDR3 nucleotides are TGTGCCAGCAGTCCAGTAAGCAACACTGAAGCTTTCTTT. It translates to CASSPVSNTEAFF.

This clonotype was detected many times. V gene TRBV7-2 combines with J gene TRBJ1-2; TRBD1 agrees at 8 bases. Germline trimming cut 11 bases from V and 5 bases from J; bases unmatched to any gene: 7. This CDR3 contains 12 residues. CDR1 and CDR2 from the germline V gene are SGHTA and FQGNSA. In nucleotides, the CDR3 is TGTGCCCTCCCGAGGACAGGGTATGGCTACACCTTC. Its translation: CALPRTGYGYTF.

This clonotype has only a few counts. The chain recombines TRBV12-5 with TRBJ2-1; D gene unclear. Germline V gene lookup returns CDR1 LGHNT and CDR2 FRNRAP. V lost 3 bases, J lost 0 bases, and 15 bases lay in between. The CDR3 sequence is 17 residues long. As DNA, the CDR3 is TGTGCTAGTGGTTTCCGAAGGTACGGTAGCTCCTACAATGAGCAGTTCTTC. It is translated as CASGFRRYGSSYNEQFF.

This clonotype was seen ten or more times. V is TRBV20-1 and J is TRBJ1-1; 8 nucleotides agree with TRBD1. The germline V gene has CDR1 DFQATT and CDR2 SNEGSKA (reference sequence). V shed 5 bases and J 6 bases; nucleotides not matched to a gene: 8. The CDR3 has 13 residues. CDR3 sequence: CSADQGARAEAFF. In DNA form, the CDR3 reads TGCAGTGCTGACCAGGGGGCGCGGGCTGAAGCTTTCTTT.

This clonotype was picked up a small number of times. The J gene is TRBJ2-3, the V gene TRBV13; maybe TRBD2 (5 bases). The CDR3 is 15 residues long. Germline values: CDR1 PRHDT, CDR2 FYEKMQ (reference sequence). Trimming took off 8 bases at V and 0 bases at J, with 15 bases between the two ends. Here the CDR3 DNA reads TGTGCCAGCCCCGTTCAGCGGAGTAGCACAGATACGCAGTATTTT. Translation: CASPVQRSSTDTQYF.

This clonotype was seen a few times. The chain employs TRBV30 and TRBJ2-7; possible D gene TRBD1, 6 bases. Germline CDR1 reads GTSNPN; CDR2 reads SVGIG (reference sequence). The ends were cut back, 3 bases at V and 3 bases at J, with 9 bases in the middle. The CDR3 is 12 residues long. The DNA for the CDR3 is TGTGCCTGGAGATTGGACAGCTACGAGCAGTACTTC. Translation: CAWRLDSYEQYF. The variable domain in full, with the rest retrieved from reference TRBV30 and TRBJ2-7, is SQTIHQWPATLVQPVGSPLSLECTVEGTSNPNLYWYRQAAGRGLQLLFYSVGIGQISSEVPQNLSASRPQDRQFILSSKKLLLSDSGFYLCAWRLDSYEQYFGPGTRLTVT.

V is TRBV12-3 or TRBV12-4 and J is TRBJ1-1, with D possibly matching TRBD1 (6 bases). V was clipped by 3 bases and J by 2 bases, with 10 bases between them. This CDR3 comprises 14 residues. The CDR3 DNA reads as TGTGCCAGCAGTTTCGGGGGGCATAACACTGAAGCTTTCTTT. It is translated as CASSFGGHNTEAFF.

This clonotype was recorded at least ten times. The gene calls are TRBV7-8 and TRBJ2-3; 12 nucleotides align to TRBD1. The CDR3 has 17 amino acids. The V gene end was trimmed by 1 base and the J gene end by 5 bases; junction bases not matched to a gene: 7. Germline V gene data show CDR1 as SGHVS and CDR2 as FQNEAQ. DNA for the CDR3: TGTGCCAGCAGCTTAGTGAGGGACAGGGGGCGTGAAGATACGCAGTATTTT. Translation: CASSLVRDRGREDTQYF. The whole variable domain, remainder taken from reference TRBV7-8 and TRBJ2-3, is GAGVSQSPRYKVAKRGQDVALRCDPISGHVSLFWYQQALGQGPEFLTYFQNEAQLDKSGLPSDRFFAERPEGSVSTLKIQRTQQEDSAVYLCASSLVRDRGREDTQYFGPGTRLTVL.

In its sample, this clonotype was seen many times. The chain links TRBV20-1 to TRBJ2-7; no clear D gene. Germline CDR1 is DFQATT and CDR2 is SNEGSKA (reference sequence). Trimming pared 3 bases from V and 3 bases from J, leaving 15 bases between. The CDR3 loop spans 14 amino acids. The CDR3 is CSASEVRHYYEQYF. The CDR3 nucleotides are TGCAGTGCTAGCGAGGTTAGGCATTACTACGAGCAGTACTTC.

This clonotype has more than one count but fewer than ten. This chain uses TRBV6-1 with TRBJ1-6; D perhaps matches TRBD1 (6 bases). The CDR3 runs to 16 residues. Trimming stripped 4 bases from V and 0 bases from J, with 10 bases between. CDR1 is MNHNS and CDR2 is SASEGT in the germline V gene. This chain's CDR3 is CASSGTVSSYNSPLHF. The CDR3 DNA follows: TGTGCCAGCAGTGGGACAGTGAGCTCCTATAATTCACCCCTCCACTTT.

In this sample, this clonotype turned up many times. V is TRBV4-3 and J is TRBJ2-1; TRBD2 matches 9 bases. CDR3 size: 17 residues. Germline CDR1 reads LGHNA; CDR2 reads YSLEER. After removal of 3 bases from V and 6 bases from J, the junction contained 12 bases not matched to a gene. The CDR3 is CASSQSEGLAGFNEQFF. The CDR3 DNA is TGCGCCAGCAGCCAGTCCGAGGGCCTAGCGGGGTTCAATGAGCAGTTCTTC.

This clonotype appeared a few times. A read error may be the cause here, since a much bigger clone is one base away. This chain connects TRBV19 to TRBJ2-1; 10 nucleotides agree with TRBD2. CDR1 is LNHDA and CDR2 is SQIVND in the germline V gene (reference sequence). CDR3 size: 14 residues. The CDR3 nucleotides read TGTGACAGTAGTATAGCTCGACTAGCGGGTGAGCAGTTCTTC. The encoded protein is CDSSIARLAGEQFF.

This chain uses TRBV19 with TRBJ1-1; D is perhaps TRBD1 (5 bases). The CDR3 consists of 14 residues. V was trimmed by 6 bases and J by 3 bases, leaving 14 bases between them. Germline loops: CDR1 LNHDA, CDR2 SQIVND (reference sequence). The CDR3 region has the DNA TGTGCCAGTAGGTGGGGCGGTTACCACACTGAAGCTTTCTTT. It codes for CASRWGGYHTEAFF.

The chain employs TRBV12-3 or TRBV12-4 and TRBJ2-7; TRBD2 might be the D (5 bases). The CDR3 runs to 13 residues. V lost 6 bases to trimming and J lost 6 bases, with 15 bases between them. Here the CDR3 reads CASRLMGDSEQYF. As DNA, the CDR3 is TGTGCCAGCAGACTCATGGGAGATTCCGAGCAGTACTTC.

The CDR3 coding sequence is TGTGCCAGTAGTCGTGACAGGGCAGGGGCCAACGTCCTGACTTTC. Its translation is CASSRDRAGANVLTF. The chain employs TRBV19 and TRBJ2-6; 7 bases align to TRBD1. The CDR3 extends over 15 amino acids. Losses at the gene ends were 5 bases for V and 4 bases for J; bases not matched to a gene: 5. Germline V CDR1 and CDR2: LNHDA, SQIVND (reference sequence). The variable domain in full, with the rest retrieved from reference TRBV19 and TRBJ2-6, is DGGITQSPKYLFRKEGQNVTLSCEQNLNHDAMYWYRQDPGQGLRLIYYSQIVNDFQKGDIAEGYSVSREKKESFPLTVTSAQKNPTAFYLCASSRDRAGANVLTFGAGSRLTVL.

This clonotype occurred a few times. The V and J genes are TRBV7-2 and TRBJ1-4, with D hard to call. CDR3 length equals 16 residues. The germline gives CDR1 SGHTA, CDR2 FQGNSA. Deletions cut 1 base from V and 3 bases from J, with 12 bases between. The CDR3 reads CASSLVPHRANEKLFF. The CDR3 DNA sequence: TGTGCCAGCAGCTTAGTCCCCCACCGGGCTAATGAAAAACTGTTTTTT.

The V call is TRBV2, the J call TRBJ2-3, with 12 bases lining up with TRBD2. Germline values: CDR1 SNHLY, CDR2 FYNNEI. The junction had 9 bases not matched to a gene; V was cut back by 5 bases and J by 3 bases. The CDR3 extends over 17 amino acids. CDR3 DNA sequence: TGTGCCAGCAGTCACTGGGCTAGCGGGGGGGCAACAGATACGCAGTATTTT. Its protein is CASSHWASGGATDTQYF.

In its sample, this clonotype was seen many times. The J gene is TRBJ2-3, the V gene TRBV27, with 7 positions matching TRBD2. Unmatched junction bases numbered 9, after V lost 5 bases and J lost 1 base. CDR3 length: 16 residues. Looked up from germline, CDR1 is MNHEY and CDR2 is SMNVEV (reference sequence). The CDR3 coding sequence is TGTGCCAGCAGTCCCCCCAAACGGGGGGGCACAGATACGCAGTATTTT. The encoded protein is CASSPPKRGGTDTQYF.

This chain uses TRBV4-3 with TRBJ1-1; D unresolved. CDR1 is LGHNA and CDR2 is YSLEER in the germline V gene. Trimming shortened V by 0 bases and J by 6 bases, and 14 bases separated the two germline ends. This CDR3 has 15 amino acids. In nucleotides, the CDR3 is TGCGCCAGCAGCCAAGATTTGCCGGGTTGGGCTGAAGCTTTCTTT. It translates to CASSQDLPGWAEAFF.

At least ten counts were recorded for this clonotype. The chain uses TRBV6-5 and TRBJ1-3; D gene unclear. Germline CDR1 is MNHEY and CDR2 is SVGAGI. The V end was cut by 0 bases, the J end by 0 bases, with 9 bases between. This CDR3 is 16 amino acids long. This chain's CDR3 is CASSYSSDLSGNTIYF. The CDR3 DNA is TGTGCCAGCAGTTACTCATCGGACCTCTCTGGAAACACCATATATTTT.

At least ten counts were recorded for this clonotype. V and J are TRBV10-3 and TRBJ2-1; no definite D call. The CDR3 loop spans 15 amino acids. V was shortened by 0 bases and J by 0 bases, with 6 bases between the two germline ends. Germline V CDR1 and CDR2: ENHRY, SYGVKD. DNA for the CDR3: TGTGCCATCAGTGAGTCGGTTAGCTCCTACAATGAGCAGTTCTTC. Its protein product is CAISESVSSYNEQFF.

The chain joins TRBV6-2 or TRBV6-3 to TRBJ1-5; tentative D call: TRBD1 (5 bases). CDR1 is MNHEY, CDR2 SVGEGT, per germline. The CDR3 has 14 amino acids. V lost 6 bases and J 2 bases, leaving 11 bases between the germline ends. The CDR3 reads CASRLQGGNQPQHF. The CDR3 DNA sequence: TGTGCCAGCAGGCTTCAGGGCGGCAATCAGCCCCAGCATTTT.

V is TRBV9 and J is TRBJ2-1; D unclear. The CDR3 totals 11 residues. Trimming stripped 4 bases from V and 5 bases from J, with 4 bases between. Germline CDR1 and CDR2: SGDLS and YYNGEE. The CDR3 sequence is CASSHHNEQFF. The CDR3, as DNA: TGTGCCAGCAGCCACCACAATGAGCAGTTCTTC.

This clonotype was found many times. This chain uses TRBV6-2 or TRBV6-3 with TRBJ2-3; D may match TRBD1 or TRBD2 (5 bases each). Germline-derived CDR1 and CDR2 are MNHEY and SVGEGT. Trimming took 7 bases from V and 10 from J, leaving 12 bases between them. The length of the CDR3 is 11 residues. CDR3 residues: CASTLGAAQYF. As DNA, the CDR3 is TGTGCCAGCACCCTCGGGGCTGCGCAGTATTTT.

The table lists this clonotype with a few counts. This CDR3 is CASSEYRGNTEAFF. The CDR3 nucleotides read TGTGCCAGCAGTGAATATAGGGGGAACACTGAAGCTTTCTTT. The J gene is TRBJ1-1, the V gene TRBV25-1, with D possibly matching TRBD1 (5 bases). Trimming left V 0 bases short and J 1 base short, with 6 bases between. The germline V gene encodes CDR1 MGHDK and CDR2 SYGVNS. The CDR3 consists of 14 residues.

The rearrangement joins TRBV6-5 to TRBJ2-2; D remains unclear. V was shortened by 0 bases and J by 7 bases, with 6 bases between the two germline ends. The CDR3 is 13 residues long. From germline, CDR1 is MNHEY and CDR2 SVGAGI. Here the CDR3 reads CASSYSDGGELFF. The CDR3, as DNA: TGTGCCAGCAGTTACTCGGACGGCGGGGAGCTGTTTTTT.